Listed below are T cell receptor beta chains from one sample, sequenced in a study of OX40 agonist ivuxolimab in advanced cancers. Produced via immunoSEQ multiplex PCR; TCRdb's table is partial and in-frame only. The data contain tens of thousands of clones, about 90% of them seen just once; the ten biggest clones take up approximately 0.35%. The source material was CD4+ or CD8+ T cells sorted from blood, sampled in a trial of the OX40 agonist ivuxolimab. The origin of the receptors is an adult with an advanced solid tumor such as melanoma, head and neck, liver or kidney cancer. Each CDR3 is given with its conserved first and last residue. The D gene is left open where the match is weak. A row's size may be missing; if present it is once, few, many or a size class.

size: -; V: TRBV5-1; J: TRBJ2-2; D: TRBD1; CDR3: CASSSQQGAGELFF; DNA: TGCGCCAGCAGCTCCCAGCAGGGGGCCGGGGAGCTGTTTTTT
size: -; V: TRBV7-9; J: TRBJ2-6; D: TRBD1; CDR3: CASSPGTGDSGANVLTF; DNA: TGTGCCAGCAGCCCTGGGACAGGGGACTCTGGGGCCAACGTCCTGACTTTC
size: -; V: TRBV11-2; J: TRBJ1-1; D: -; CDR3: CASSTQVNTEAFF; DNA: TGTGCCAGCAGCACCCAGGTTAACACTGAAGCTTTCTTT
size: -; V: TRBV19; J: TRBJ1-5; D: TRBD1; CDR3: CASSIPGGGNQPQHF; DNA: TGTGCCAGTAGTATCCCAGGGGGTGGAAATCAGCCCCAGCATTTT
size: once; V: TRBV5-6; J: TRBJ1-2; D: -; CDR3: CASSEGRYGYTF; DNA: TGTGCCAGCAGCGAGGGCCGCTATGGCTACACCTTC
size: -; V: TRBV5-1; J: TRBJ1-3; D: TRBD1; CDR3: CASTTGGADGNTIYF; DNA: TGCGCCAGCACGACAGGGGGCGCCGATGGAAACACCATATATTTT
size: -; V: TRBV6-5; J: TRBJ2-3; D: -; CDR3: CASGIRGATDTQYF; DNA: TGTGCCAGCGGAATTCGGGGGGCGACAGATACGCAGTATTTT
size: -; V: TRBV29-1; J: TRBJ1-5; D: TRBD1; CDR3: CSVAGGFLGNQPQHF; DNA: TGCAGCGTTGCAGGGGGATTCCTCGGCAATCAGCCCCAGCATTTT
size: -; V: TRBV5-4; J: TRBJ2-7; D: -; CDR3: CASSLKGLVSYEQYF; DNA: TGTGCCAGCAGCTTGAAAGGTCTGGTCTCCTACGAGCAGTACTTC
size: -; V: TRBV6-4; J: TRBJ2-2; D: -; CDR3: CAIPRGGLTGELFF; DNA: TGTGCCATCCCCAGAGGTGGATTGACCGGGGAGCTGTTTTTT
size: once; V: TRBV6-6; J: TRBJ2-1; D: -; CDR3: CASSINEQFF; DNA: TGTGCCAGCAGTATCAATGAGCAGTTCTTC
size: few; V: TRBV5-1; J: TRBJ1-1; D: -; CDR3: CASSLEAGRTEAFF; DNA: TGCGCCAGCAGCTTGGAAGCGGGGAGGACTGAAGCTTTCTTT
size: -; V: TRBV19; J: TRBJ2-3; D: -; CDR3: CASASSGSSTDTQYF; DNA: TGTGCCAGTGCCTCGAGCGGGTCTAGCACAGATACGCAGTATTTT
size: few; V: TRBV18; J: TRBJ2-3; D: TRBD1; CDR3: CASSLGTGPTDTQYF; DNA: TGTGCCAGCTCACTCGGGACAGGTCCCACAGATACGCAGTATTTT
size: few; V: TRBV19; J: TRBJ1-1; D: -; CDR3: CASSIRSGAMEAFF; DNA: TGTGCCAGTAGTATACGATCGGGGGCGATGGAAGCTTTCTTT
size: -; V: TRBV18; J: TRBJ1-5; D: -; CDR3: CASSPLEVQPQHF; DNA: TGTGCCAGCTCCCCCTTGGAAGTTCAGCCCCAGCATTTT
size: few; V: TRBV14; J: TRBJ2-1; D: -; CDR3: CASSQVYLGEQFF; DNA: TGTGCCAGCAGCCAAGTTTACCTAGGTGAGCAGTTCTTC
size: once; V: TRBV28; J: TRBJ2-3; D: TRBD2; CDR3: CASSVPGLELDTQYF; DNA: TGTGCCAGCAGTGTCCCGGGACTAGAGTTAGATACGCAGTATTTT
size: -; V: TRBV30; J: TRBJ1-1; D: -; CDR3: CAWGTGGLNTEAFF; DNA: TGTGCCTGGGGGACCGGGGGCTTGAACACTGAAGCTTTCTTT
size: -; V: TRBV2; J: TRBJ2-7; D: TRBD1; CDR3: CASRGGDRVSYEQYF; DNA: TGTGCCAGCAGGGGGGGGGACAGGGTGTCCTACGAGCAGTACTTC
size: -; V: TRBV5-6; J: TRBJ2-7; D: TRBD1; CDR3: CASSLPDRDPFYEQYF; DNA: TGTGCCAGCAGCTTGCCGGACAGGGATCCCTTCTACGAGCAGTACTTC
size: -; V: TRBV6-1; J: TRBJ2-3; D: TRBD1; CDR3: CASARQGTTDTQYF; DNA: TGTGCCAGCGCAAGACAGGGGACCACAGATACGCAGTATTTT
size: -; V: TRBV7-2; J: TRBJ2-3; D: TRBD2; CDR3: CASSYTGTSRDTQYF; DNA: TGTGCCAGCAGCTATACCGGGACTAGCAGAGATACGCAGTATTTT
size: -; V: TRBV19; J: TRBJ2-2; D: TRBD2; CDR3: CASHERGIGELFF; DNA: TGTGCCAGTCACGAGCGGGGAATCGGGGAGCTGTTTTTT
size: -; V: TRBV11-3; J: TRBJ2-3; D: -; CDR3: CASSSGGGSTDTQYF; DNA: TGTGCCAGCAGCTCTGGGGGTGGTAGCACAGATACGCAGTATTTT
size: -; V: TRBV7-2; J: TRBJ2-5; D: -; CDR3: CASSLGATGQETQYF; DNA: TGTGCCAGCAGCTTAGGGGCGACAGGCCAAGAGACCCAGTACTTC
size: -; V: TRBV30; J: TRBJ2-1; D: -; CDR3: CAWSGGLGTYNEQFF; DNA: TGTGCCTGGAGTGGGGGGTTAGGGACCTACAATGAGCAGTTCTTC
size: -; V: TRBV11-3; J: TRBJ2-3; D: -; CDR3: CASSLGRGTDTQYF; DNA: TGTGCCAGCAGCTTAGGGAGGGGCACAGATACGCAGTATTTT
size: -; V: TRBV9; J: TRBJ2-1; D: -; CDR3: CASSVGSGTAHNEQFF; DNA: TGTGCCAGCAGCGTAGGGTCCGGGACGGCCCACAATGAGCAGTTCTTC
size: once; V: TRBV19; J: TRBJ2-7; D: TRBD1; CDR3: CASSTQRDSYEQYF; DNA: TGTGCCAGTAGTACTCAACGGGACAGCTACGAGCAGTACTTC
size: -; V: TRBV6-5; J: TRBJ1-5; D: TRBD1; CDR3: CASSRTPGTGQPQHF; DNA: TGTGCCAGCAGTCGGACCCCAGGGACAGGCCAGCCCCAGCATTTT
size: -; V: TRBV7-9; J: TRBJ2-2; D: -; CDR3: CASSLGPQTVTGELFF; DNA: TGTGCCAGCAGCCTCGGTCCCCAGACAGTCACCGGGGAGCTGTTTTTT
size: -; V: TRBV6-5; J: TRBJ1-1; D: -; CDR3: CASRGTDEAFF; DNA: TGTGCCAGCAGGGGGACGGATGAAGCTTTCTTT
size: -; V: TRBV4-1; J: TRBJ1-5; D: -; CDR3: CASSQINQPQHF; DNA: TGCGCCAGCAGCCAAATCAATCAGCCCCAGCATTTT